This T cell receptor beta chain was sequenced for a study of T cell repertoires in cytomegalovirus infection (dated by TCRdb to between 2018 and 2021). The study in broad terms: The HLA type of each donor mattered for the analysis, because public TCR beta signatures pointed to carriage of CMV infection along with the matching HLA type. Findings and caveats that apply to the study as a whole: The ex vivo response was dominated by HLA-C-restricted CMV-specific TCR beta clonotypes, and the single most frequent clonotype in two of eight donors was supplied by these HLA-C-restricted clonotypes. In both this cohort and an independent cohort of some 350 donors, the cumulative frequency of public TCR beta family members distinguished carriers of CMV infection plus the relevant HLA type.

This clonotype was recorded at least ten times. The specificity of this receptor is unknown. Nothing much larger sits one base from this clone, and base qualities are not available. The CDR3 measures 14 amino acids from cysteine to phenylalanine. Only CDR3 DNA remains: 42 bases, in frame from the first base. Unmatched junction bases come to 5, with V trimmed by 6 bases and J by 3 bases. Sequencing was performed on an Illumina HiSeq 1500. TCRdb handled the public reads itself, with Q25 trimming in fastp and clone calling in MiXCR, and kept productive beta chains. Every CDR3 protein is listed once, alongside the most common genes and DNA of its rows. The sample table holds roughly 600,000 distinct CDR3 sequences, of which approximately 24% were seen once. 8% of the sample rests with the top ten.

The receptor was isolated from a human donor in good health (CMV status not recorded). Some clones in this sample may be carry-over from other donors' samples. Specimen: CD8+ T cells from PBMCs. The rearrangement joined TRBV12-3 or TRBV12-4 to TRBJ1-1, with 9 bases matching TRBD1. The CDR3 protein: CASRKGQGYTEAFF. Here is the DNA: TGTGCCAGCAGAAAGGGACAGGGCTACACTGAAGCTTTCTTT.